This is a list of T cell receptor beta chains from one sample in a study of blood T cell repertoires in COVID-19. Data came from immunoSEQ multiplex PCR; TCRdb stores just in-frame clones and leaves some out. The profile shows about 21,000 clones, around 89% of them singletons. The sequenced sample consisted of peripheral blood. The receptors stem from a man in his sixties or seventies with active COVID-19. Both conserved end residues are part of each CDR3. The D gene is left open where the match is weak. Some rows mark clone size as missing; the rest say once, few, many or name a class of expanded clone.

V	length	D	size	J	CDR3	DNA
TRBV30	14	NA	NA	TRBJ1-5	CAWSGAVSNQPQHF	TGTGCCTGGAGTGGGGCAGTTAGCAATCAGCCCCAGCATTTT
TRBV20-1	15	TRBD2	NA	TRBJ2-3	CSASLAGGSTDTQYF	TGCAGTGCTAGTCTAGCGGGGGGTTCCACAGATACGCAGTATTTT
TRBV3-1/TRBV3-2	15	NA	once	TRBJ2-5	CASSQDLANKETQYF	TGTGCCAGCAGCCAAGATCTTGCCAACAAAGAGACCCAGTACTTC
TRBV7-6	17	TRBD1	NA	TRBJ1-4	CASSGAPGQRLNEKLFF	TGTGCCAGCAGCGGCGCTCCGGGACAGAGACTTAATGAAAAACTGTTTTTT
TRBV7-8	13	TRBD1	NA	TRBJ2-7	CASSLDQDRALYF	TGTGCCAGCAGCTTAGACCAAGACAGGGCTCTGTACTTC
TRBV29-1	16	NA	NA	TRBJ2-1	CSVGGYRGGSYNEQFF	TGCAGCGTTGGGGGTTACAGGGGAGGTTCCTACAATGAGCAGTTCTTC
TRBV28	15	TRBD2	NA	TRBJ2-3	CASSRLAGGSDTQYF	TGTGCCAGCAGTCGACTAGCGGGAGGTTCAGATACGCAGTATTTT
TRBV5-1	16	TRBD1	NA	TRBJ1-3	CASSLTGDPSGNTIYF	TGCGCCAGCAGCTTGACAGGGGACCCCTCTGGAAACACCATATATTTT
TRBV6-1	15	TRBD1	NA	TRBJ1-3	CASSEDRGPGNTIYF	TGTGCCAGCAGTGAGGACAGGGGCCCTGGAAACACCATATATTTT
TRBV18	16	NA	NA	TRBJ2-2	CASSEFFISNTGELFF	TGTGCCAGCTCCGAGTTTTTCATTTCGAACACCGGGGAGCTGTTTTTT
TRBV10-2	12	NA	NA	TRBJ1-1	CASKSLNTEAFF	TGCGCCAGCAAGAGCCTGAACACTGAAGCTTTCTTT
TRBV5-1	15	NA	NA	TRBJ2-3	CASSTLQGSADTQYF	TGCGCCAGCAGCACTCTGCAGGGGTCGGCAGATACGCAGTATTTT
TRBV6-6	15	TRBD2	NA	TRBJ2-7	CASTKLAGGAGEQYF	TGTGCCAGCACCAAACTAGCGGGGGGAGCCGGCGAGCAGTACTTC
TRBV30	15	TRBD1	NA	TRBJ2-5	CAWSVPAAGQALEYF	TGTGCCTGGAGTGTACCCGCCGCCGGACAGGCCTTGGAGTACTTC
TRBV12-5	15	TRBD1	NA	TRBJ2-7	CASGPALGQFYEQYF	TGTGCTAGTGGCCCCGCACTGGGACAGTTCTACGAGCAGTACTTC
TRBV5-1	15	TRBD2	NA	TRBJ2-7	CASSLGLADSYEQYF	TGCGCCAGCAGCTTGGGGCTAGCGGATTCCTACGAGCAGTACTTC